This T cell receptor beta chain appears in the sequencing data of a study of patients and donors after allogeneic stem cell transplantation. At least ten counts were recorded for this clonotype. The V segment lost 4 bases and the J segment 0 bases; nucleotides outside the gene matches: 3. CDR1 and CDR2 from the germline V gene are MGHRA and YSYEKL. The CDR3 covers 16 residues. MiXCR, run by TCRdb on the RT-PCR reads, gives a single entry per CDR3 protein. The sample holds approximately 430,000 distinct CDR3 sequences, 16% seen once. The chain uses TRBV4-1 and TRBJ2-3, with TRBD2 matching over 11 bases. The sequence derives from a human donor who was either an allogeneic HSCT recipient or a stem cell or donor lymphocyte infusion donor (not recorded which). It is not recorded whose cells these are; they may come from a transplant donor. Specimen: blood, either unsorted or a sorted T cell fraction (not recorded which). CDR3 amino acids: CASSPRTSGSTDTQYF. The CDR3 DNA follows: TGCGCCAGCAGCCCGAGGACTAGCGGGAGCACAGATACGCAGTATTTT.